This TCR beta chain was found in a study of blood T cell repertoires in COVID-19. The protocol was immunoSEQ multiplex PCR, while the TCRdb copy is restricted to in-frame clones and leaves out a portion. The repertoire includes 52,000 or so clones, almost 85% of them detected once, and more than 13% sits in the top ten. V was pared by 3 bases and J by 4 bases, with 7 bases between. This CDR3 spans 13 amino acids. Per the germline V gene, CDR1 is MNHEY and CDR2 is SMNVEV (reference sequence). Input material: peripheral blood. The origin of this receptor is a human donor in a cohort sampled during active COVID-19. The chain carries TRBV27 and TRBJ1-5; D gene unclear. The CDR3 DNA reads TGTGCCAGCAGTTTCTACGGGAATCAGCCCCAGCATTTT. This sequence encodes CASSFYGNQPQHF.